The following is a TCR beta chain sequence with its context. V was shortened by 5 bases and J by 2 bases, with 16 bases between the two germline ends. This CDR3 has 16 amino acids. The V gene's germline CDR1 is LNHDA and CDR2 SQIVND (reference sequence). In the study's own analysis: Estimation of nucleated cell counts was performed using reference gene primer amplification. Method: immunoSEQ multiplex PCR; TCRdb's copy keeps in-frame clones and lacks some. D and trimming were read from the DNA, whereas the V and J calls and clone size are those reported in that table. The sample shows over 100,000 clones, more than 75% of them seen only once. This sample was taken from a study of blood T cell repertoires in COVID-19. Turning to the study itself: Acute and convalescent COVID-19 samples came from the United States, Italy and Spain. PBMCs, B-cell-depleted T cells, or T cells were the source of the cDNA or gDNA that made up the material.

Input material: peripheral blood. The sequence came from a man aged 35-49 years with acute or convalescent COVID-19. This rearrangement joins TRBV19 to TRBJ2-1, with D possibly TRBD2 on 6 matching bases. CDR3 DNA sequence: TGTGCCAGTAGTCTGAAAGCGGGTAGCGCCTACAATGAGCAGTTCTTC. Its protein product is CASSLKAGSAYNEQFF.